This is a list of T cell receptor beta chains from one sample in a study of shared clonotypes between healthy human individuals. Here immunoSEQ multiplex PCR was the method, and the copy in TCRdb shows in-frame clones only, minus some. Here the sample spans about 2.2 million clones, roughly 95% being singletons. Sequences were obtained from naive CD8+ T cells from PBMCs. The receptor source for this set is a man aged 18 to 29 in good health. Some clones in this sample may be carry-over from other donors' samples. Both conserved end residues are part of each CDR3. The order of the fields is V gene, clone size, J gene, CDR3 length, D gene, CDR3 DNA, CDR3 protein. A D gene is named only where the DNA matches it firmly. Size is stated for part of the rows, as once, few or many counts, or as a class when the clone is expanded.

v_gene: TRBV27
abundance: .
j_gene: TRBJ2-5
len: 13
d_gene: .
CDR3nt: TGTGCCAGCAGTTTATTGGGTCTTGAGACCCAGTACTTC
CDR3aa: CASSLLGLETQYF

v_gene: TRBV7-9
abundance: .
j_gene: TRBJ1-1
len: 14
d_gene: .
CDR3nt: TGTGCCAGCAGCTTAGTATCCGGGAAAACTGAAGCTTTCTTT
CDR3aa: CASSLVSGKTEAFF

v_gene: TRBV15
abundance: .
j_gene: TRBJ2-5
len: 17
d_gene: .
CDR3nt: TGTGCCACCAGCAGAGATCACCCCCTCTCCCTACAAGAGACCCAGTACTTC
CDR3aa: CATSRDHPLSLQETQYF

v_gene: TRBV7-9
abundance: .
j_gene: TRBJ2-5
len: 14
d_gene: .
CDR3nt: TGTGCCAGCAGCTTAACGGGGGCGGAAGAGACCCAGTACTTC
CDR3aa: CASSLTGAEETQYF

v_gene: TRBV28
abundance: once
j_gene: TRBJ2-5
len: 15
d_gene: TRBD1
CDR3nt: TGTGCCAGCAGTTGGAGACAGGGGAGACAAGAGACCCAGTACTTC
CDR3aa: CASSWRQGRQETQYF

v_gene: TRBV5-1
abundance: .
j_gene: TRBJ2-1
len: 15
d_gene: TRBD2
CDR3nt: TGCGCCAGCAGCTCAGGACTAGCGGGAGACAATGAGCAGTTCTTC
CDR3aa: CASSSGLAGDNEQFF

v_gene: TRBV5-6
abundance: .
j_gene: TRBJ1-1
len: 13
d_gene: .
CDR3nt: TGTGCCAGCAGCCAGCCCGACAGCACTGAAGCTTTCTTT
CDR3aa: CASSQPDSTEAFF

v_gene: TRBV11-2
abundance: .
j_gene: TRBJ2-5
len: 14
d_gene: .
CDR3nt: TGTGCCAGCAGCCCCAGGACAGACTTAGGGACCCAGTACTTC
CDR3aa: CASSPRTDLGTQYF

v_gene: TRBV6-7
abundance: .
j_gene: TRBJ2-7
len: 22
d_gene: TRBD1
CDR3nt: TGTGCCAGCAGTTACCTCCGGGACAGGGGGCTCTATTTCGCCTCGGTTGGTCTCGAGCAGTACTTC
CDR3aa: CASSYLRDRGLYFASVGLEQYF

v_gene: TRBV7-9
abundance: few
j_gene: TRBJ2-7
len: 11
d_gene: .
CDR3nt: TGTGCCAGCAGCGACAGGTACGAGCAGTACTTC
CDR3aa: CASSDRYEQYF

v_gene: TRBV7-6
abundance: .
j_gene: TRBJ2-2
len: 17
d_gene: .
CDR3nt: TGTGCCAGCAGCTTAGCGCTAGGGTCCTTGAACACCGGGGAGCTGTTTTTT
CDR3aa: CASSLALGSLNTGELFF

v_gene: TRBV5-1
abundance: once
j_gene: TRBJ1-1
len: 13
d_gene: .
CDR3nt: TGCGCCAGCAGCTGGGAAAAAAACACTGAAGCTTTCTTT
CDR3aa: CASSWEKNTEAFF

v_gene: TRBV27
abundance: .
j_gene: TRBJ2-1
len: 13
d_gene: .
CDR3nt: TGTGCCAGCACCCCAGCCTCCTACAATGAGCAGTTCTTC
CDR3aa: CASTPASYNEQFF

v_gene: TRBV19
abundance: .
j_gene: TRBJ1-3
len: 14
d_gene: .
CDR3nt: TGTGCCAGTAAGGGCTCAAGGTCTGGAAACACCATATATTTT
CDR3aa: CASKGSRSGNTIYF

v_gene: TRBV5-1
abundance: once
j_gene: TRBJ2-3
len: 16
d_gene: TRBD2
CDR3nt: TGCGCCAGCAGCTTGACTAGCGGGGGGCTCACAGATACGCAGTATTTT
CDR3aa: CASSLTSGGLTDTQYF

v_gene: TRBV4-1
abundance: .
j_gene: TRBJ2-2
len: 17
d_gene: TRBD1
CDR3nt: TGCGCCAGCAGCCACCCGGGACAGGAGGCGAACACCGGGGAGCTGTTTTTT
CDR3aa: CASSHPGQEANTGELFF

v_gene: TRBV7-9
abundance: .
j_gene: TRBJ2-5
len: 17
d_gene: TRBD2
CDR3nt: TGTGCCAGCAGCTTATTACTTCAACTAGCGGGGACGGAGACCCAGTACTTC
CDR3aa: CASSLLLQLAGTETQYF

v_gene: TRBV27
abundance: .
j_gene: TRBJ2-7
len: 14
d_gene: TRBD2
CDR3nt: TGTGCCAGCTCGGTGGGGCTAGCGGGCTACGAGCAGTACTTC
CDR3aa: CASSVGLAGYEQYF

v_gene: TRBV7-9
abundance: .
j_gene: TRBJ2-7
len: 17
d_gene: TRBD2
CDR3nt: TGTGCCAGCAGCCCTGAGACTAGCGTTCCGAGCTCCTACGAGCAGTACTTC
CDR3aa: CASSPETSVPSSYEQYF

v_gene: TRBV9
abundance: .
j_gene: TRBJ2-7
len: 13
d_gene: .
CDR3nt: TGTGCCAGAGGGGCCGGCTTCTCCTACGAGCAGTACTTC
CDR3aa: CARGAGFSYEQYF

v_gene: TRBV7-9
abundance: .
j_gene: TRBJ2-1
len: 16
d_gene: TRBD2
CDR3nt: TGTGCCAGCAGCACGGGACTAGCGGGAGTAAGTAATGAGCAGTTCTTC
CDR3aa: CASSTGLAGVSNEQFF

v_gene: TRBV19
abundance: .
j_gene: TRBJ1-2
len: 12
d_gene: .
CDR3nt: TGTGCCAGTTCGGGGGGCTACTATGGCTACACCTTC
CDR3aa: CASSGGYYGYTF

v_gene: TRBV29-1
abundance: .
j_gene: TRBJ1-2
len: 12
d_gene: .
CDR3nt: TGCAGCGCCGGGACTACAGGGTCCGGCTACACCTTC
CDR3aa: CSAGTTGSGYTF

v_gene: TRBV28
abundance: .
j_gene: TRBJ2-3
len: 14
d_gene: .
CDR3nt: TGTGCCAGCAGTCCGACCACAGGGACTGATACGCAGTATTTT
CDR3aa: CASSPTTGTDTQYF

v_gene: TRBV5-1
abundance: .
j_gene: TRBJ2-5
len: 15
d_gene: .
CDR3nt: TGCGCCAGCAGCTTTCACCAGTCACCCGCGGAGACCCAGTACTTC
CDR3aa: CASSFHQSPAETQYF

v_gene: TRBV5-6
abundance: .
j_gene: TRBJ1-5
len: 13
d_gene: .
CDR3nt: TGTGCCAGCAGCTTGGAGGGCGCGCAGCCCCAGCATTTT
CDR3aa: CASSLEGAQPQHF

v_gene: TRBV7-9
abundance: .
j_gene: TRBJ1-1
len: 14
d_gene: .
CDR3nt: TGTGCCAGCAGCCCCCGGGGCCAGAACACTGAAGCTTTCTTT
CDR3aa: CASSPRGQNTEAFF

v_gene: TRBV6-5
abundance: once
j_gene: TRBJ2-4
len: 15
d_gene: .
CDR3nt: TGTGCCAGCAGCCCCTGGGCGGGGGCCAAAAACATTCAGTACTTC
CDR3aa: CASSPWAGAKNIQYF

v_gene: TRBV10-2
abundance: .
j_gene: TRBJ2-7
len: 13
d_gene: .
CDR3nt: TGCGCCAGCACCAGCGCCAACTCCTACGAGCAGTACTTC
CDR3aa: CASTSANSYEQYF

v_gene: TRBV2
abundance: .
j_gene: TRBJ2-5
len: 16
d_gene: .
CDR3nt: TGTGCCAGCAGCCCCCGGGGGTCGGGAGACGTGGAGACCCAGTACTTC
CDR3aa: CASSPRGSGDVETQYF

v_gene: TRBV7-9
abundance: .
j_gene: TRBJ2-7
len: 14
d_gene: .
CDR3nt: TGTGCCAGCAGTTTATTCAGCGGGTCCTACGAGCAGTACTTC
CDR3aa: CASSLFSGSYEQYF

v_gene: TRBV6-5
abundance: .
j_gene: TRBJ1-1
len: 14
d_gene: .
CDR3nt: TGTGCCAGCAGCATACTGGGGAGAGGGACTGAAGCTTTCTTT
CDR3aa: CASSILGRGTEAFF

v_gene: TRBV7-9
abundance: once
j_gene: TRBJ2-1
len: 16
d_gene: .
CDR3nt: TGTGCCAGCAGCTTAGCTTCCGGGGCCTACTACAATGAGCAGTTCTTC
CDR3aa: CASSLASGAYYNEQFF

v_gene: TRBV7-9
abundance: once
j_gene: TRBJ2-5
len: 16
d_gene: TRBD1
CDR3nt: TGTGCCAGCAGCTTAGTTTCTCGGGACAGGGGAGAGACCCAGTACTTC
CDR3aa: CASSLVSRDRGETQYF

v_gene: TRBV9
abundance: .
j_gene: TRBJ1-3
len: 16
d_gene: .
CDR3nt: TGTGCCAGCAGCGTAGACGCAGGATACTCTGGAAACACCATATATTTT
CDR3aa: CASSVDAGYSGNTIYF

v_gene: TRBV5-5
abundance: .
j_gene: TRBJ1-2
len: 16
d_gene: TRBD1
CDR3nt: TGTGCCAGCAGCTTGGATCTGGTCCACAGGGGCTATGGCTACACCTTC
CDR3aa: CASSLDLVHRGYGYTF

v_gene: TRBV11-2
abundance: .
j_gene: TRBJ2-2
len: 16
d_gene: .
CDR3nt: TGTGCCAGCAGCTTAAACCTCCTCTCGAACACCGGGGAGCTGTTTTTT
CDR3aa: CASSLNLLSNTGELFF

v_gene: TRBV11-2
abundance: .
j_gene: TRBJ2-7
len: 14
d_gene: TRBD2
CDR3nt: TGTGCCAGCAGCTTAGGGACTAGCGTTTCGGGGCAGTACTTC
CDR3aa: CASSLGTSVSGQYF

v_gene: TRBV4-1
abundance: .
j_gene: TRBJ2-1
len: 13
d_gene: .
CDR3nt: TGCGCCAGCAGCCAAGAACTAGTGAATGAGCAGTTCTTC
CDR3aa: CASSQELVNEQFF

v_gene: TRBV2
abundance: .
j_gene: TRBJ1-5
len: 15
d_gene: .
CDR3nt: TGTGCCGGCAGTGAGTCGGGGGCGTTGAGTCAGCCCCAGCATTTT
CDR3aa: CAGSESGALSQPQHF

v_gene: TRBV9
abundance: .
j_gene: TRBJ2-1
len: 14
d_gene: .
CDR3nt: TGTGCCAGCAGCGCTTCGTTTAGGGTAAATGAGCAGTTCTTC
CDR3aa: CASSASFRVNEQFF

v_gene: TRBV7-6
abundance: .
j_gene: TRBJ2-7
len: 13
d_gene: .
CDR3nt: TGTGCCAGCAGCTGGGACAAAGGCTACGAGCAGTACTTC
CDR3aa: CASSWDKGYEQYF

v_gene: TRBV11-1
abundance: .
j_gene: TRBJ2-7
len: 16
d_gene: TRBD2
CDR3nt: TGTGCCAGCAGCTTAGATGTCCTAGCGGGCTCCTACGAGCAGTACTTC
CDR3aa: CASSLDVLAGSYEQYF

v_gene: TRBV27
abundance: .
j_gene: TRBJ2-1
len: 15
d_gene: TRBD2
CDR3nt: TGTGCCACCCGGATTAGACTAGCGGGATACAATGAGCAGTTCTTC
CDR3aa: CATRIRLAGYNEQFF

v_gene: TRBV19
abundance: .
j_gene: TRBJ2-5
len: 14
d_gene: .
CDR3nt: TGTGCCAGTAGCTATAGGGACCTCCGGGAGACCCAGTACTTC
CDR3aa: CASSYRDLRETQYF

v_gene: TRBV11-2
abundance: .
j_gene: TRBJ2-7
len: 12
d_gene: .
CDR3nt: TGTGCCAGCAGCTATGGGTACGACGAGCAGTACTTC
CDR3aa: CASSYGYDEQYF

v_gene: TRBV30
abundance: .
j_gene: TRBJ1-2
len: 12
d_gene: .
CDR3nt: TGTGCCTGGAGCCCAAAGCCCAATGGCTACACCTTC
CDR3aa: CAWSPKPNGYTF

v_gene: TRBV29-1
abundance: .
j_gene: TRBJ2-7
len: 13
d_gene: .
CDR3nt: TGCAGCGCCCAGGGAGGAGCCACCTACGAGCAGTACTTC
CDR3aa: CSAQGGATYEQYF

v_gene: TRBV5-1
abundance: .
j_gene: TRBJ2-4
len: 12
d_gene: .
CDR3nt: TGCGCCCGCGCCCTAGCCAAAAACATTCAGTACTTC
CDR3aa: CARALAKNIQYF

v_gene: TRBV27
abundance: .
j_gene: TRBJ2-1
len: 14
d_gene: .
CDR3nt: TGTGCCAGCAGTTGGGCTAGCGCCTACAATGAGCAGTTCTTC
CDR3aa: CASSWASAYNEQFF

v_gene: TRBV6-1
abundance: .
j_gene: TRBJ2-5
len: 17
d_gene: TRBD2
CDR3nt: TGTGCCAGCAGTGAAATGGCTAGCGGGAGGGCCCGGGAGACCCAGTACTTC
CDR3aa: CASSEMASGRARETQYF

v_gene: TRBV7-3
abundance: .
j_gene: TRBJ2-3
len: 12
d_gene: TRBD2
CDR3nt: TGTGCCAGCAGTGCGGGGGGGAATACGCAGTATTTT
CDR3aa: CASSAGGNTQYF

v_gene: TRBV6-5
abundance: .
j_gene: TRBJ1-1
len: 12
d_gene: TRBD1
CDR3nt: TGTGCCAGCAGTCTGGGAGGGGGCGAAGCTTTCTTT
CDR3aa: CASSLGGGEAFF

v_gene: TRBV5-1
abundance: .
j_gene: TRBJ2-1
len: 15
d_gene: TRBD2
CDR3nt: TGCGCCAGCAGCGTCACTAGCGGGAGTTGGAATGAGCAGTTCTTC
CDR3aa: CASSVTSGSWNEQFF

v_gene: TRBV4-3
abundance: .
j_gene: TRBJ2-1
len: 16
d_gene: .
CDR3nt: TGCGCCAGCAGCCAAGATTTTATGCTAGTCTCTAGTGAGCAGTTCTTC
CDR3aa: CASSQDFMLVSSEQFF

v_gene: TRBV27
abundance: .
j_gene: TRBJ2-3
len: 16
d_gene: TRBD2
CDR3nt: TGTGCCAGCAGTTTACTACTAGCGGGATCGACAGATACGCAGTATTTT
CDR3aa: CASSLLLAGSTDTQYF

v_gene: TRBV13
abundance: .
j_gene: TRBJ1-4
len: 14
d_gene: .
CDR3nt: TGTGCCAGCAGCTTAGAACGGGGGTCTGAAAAACTGTTTTTT
CDR3aa: CASSLERGSEKLFF

v_gene: TRBV18
abundance: .
j_gene: TRBJ1-5
len: 16
d_gene: .
CDR3nt: TGTGCCAGCTCACCGACCGTGGGGAGGGGTAATCAGCCCCAGCATTTT
CDR3aa: CASSPTVGRGNQPQHF

v_gene: TRBV10-3
abundance: .
j_gene: TRBJ1-2
len: 17
d_gene: .
CDR3nt: TGTGCCATCAGTGAGTCGGGGGCTGTAGGGGCAGGCTATGGCTACACCTTC
CDR3aa: CAISESGAVGAGYGYTF

v_gene: TRBV28
abundance: .
j_gene: TRBJ2-1
len: 13
d_gene: .
CDR3nt: TGTGCCAGCATGGGCCTCCGCTGGGATGAGCAGTTCTTC
CDR3aa: CASMGLRWDEQFF